One sample yielded the 30 T cell receptor beta chains listed below, sequenced in a study of OX40 agonist ivuxolimab in advanced cancers. The protocol was immunoSEQ multiplex PCR, while the TCRdb copy is restricted to in-frame clones and leaves out a portion. The repertoire has about 84,000 clones, 94% of them found once; the top ten carry 9.5% to 11%. The specimen comprised CD4+ or CD8+ T cells sorted from blood, sampled in a trial of the OX40 agonist ivuxolimab. These receptors originate from an adult with an advanced solid tumor such as melanoma, head and neck, liver or kidney cancer.

The J gene is TRBJ1-3, the V gene TRBV4-3, with D tentatively TRBD1 (6 bases). Trimming shortened V by 0 bases and J by 4 bases, and 13 bases separated the two germline ends. The CDR3 is made up of 16 amino acids. Per germline, CDR1 LGHNA and CDR2 YSLEER. The CDR3 spells CASSQDTGTLGNTIYF. The CDR3 nucleotides are TGCGCCAGCAGCCAAGACACAGGGACCTTAGGAAACACCATATATTTT.

This clone was counted once. Here the CDR3 reads CASSLDRGNQPQHF. CDR3 bases: TGTGCCAGCAGTTTGGACAGGGGCAATCAGCCCCAGCATTTT. The rearrangement uses TRBV28 and TRBJ1-5, with TRBD1 matching 8 bases. Germline loops: CDR1 MDHEN, CDR2 SYDVKM. V shed 3 bases, J shed 2 bases, and the junction held 0 bases outside the gene matches. This CDR3 region has 14 residues.

In the case of this clone: Given the absence of the conserved phenylalanine or tryptophan at the CDR3 end, a read error is likely. The DNA is omitted, as the CDR3 cannot be located on it reliably, and the CDR3 follows TCRdb's listing. The rearrangement uses TRBV6-6 and TRBJ1-2; the D segment call TRBD1 is taken from the table without a DNA check. 10 amino acids form the CDR3, both terminal residues included. The germline CDR1 and CDR2 sequences are MNHNY and SVGAGI (reference sequence). The CDR3 here is CASRDSFFSL.

V gene TRBV10-1 combines with J gene TRBJ2-7, with 13 nucleotides matching TRBD2. The junction had 10 bases not matched to a gene; V was cut back by 2 bases and J by 3 bases. The CDR3 covers 18 residues. Germline V gene lookup returns CDR1 WNHNN and CDR2 SYGVQD (reference sequence). This CDR3 reads CASSEGLAGEAGGYEQYF. Written as DNA, the CDR3 is TGCGCCAGCAGTGAGGGACTAGCGGGAGAGGCGGGGGGCTACGAGCAGTACTTC.

The chain joins TRBV4-1 to TRBJ2-7; TRBD2 matches 10 bases. V was pared by 3 bases and J by 4 bases, with 9 bases of the junction left unmatched. The CDR3 spans 16 residues. Germline CDR1 reads MGHRA; CDR2 reads YSYEKL. This chain's CDR3 is CASSQLSGRPGYEQYF. Written as DNA, the CDR3 is TGCGCCAGCAGCCAGCTTAGCGGGAGGCCCGGGTACGAGCAGTACTTC.

This chain links TRBV7-2 with TRBJ1-5, with D tentatively TRBD1 (6 bases). Looked up from germline, CDR1 is SGHTA and CDR2 is FQGNSA. There are 15 residues in the CDR3. Between the trimmed V and J ends, which lost 5 bases and 0 bases, there was a span of 11 bases. The CDR3 coding sequence is TGTGCCAGCAGCGACCTAGGGGGTAGCAATCAGCCCCAGCATTTT. This gives the protein CASSDLGGSNQPQHF.

The chain has TRBV19 and TRBJ1-5, with 9 bases matching TRBD1. V lost 9 bases, J lost 1 base, and 16 bases stayed unmatched. Germline V gene sequence: CDR1 LNHDA, CDR2 SQIVND (reference sequence). This CDR3 has 18 residues. The CDR3 DNA sequence: TGTGCCAGCTCCTCCGGGACAGGGCCGGAGCCGAGCAATCAGCCCCAGCATTTT. This encodes CASSSGTGPEPSNQPQHF.

J is TRBJ1-2 and V is TRBV18, with D possibly matching TRBD1 (6 bases). The CDR3 runs to 14 residues. Trimming removed 2 bases from V and 4 bases from J, with 11 bases in between. Germline assignment: CDR1 KGHSH and CDR2 LQKENI. CDR3 region: CASSPGQGSYGYTF. The CDR3 DNA is TGTGCCAGCTCACCAGGGCAGGGGTCCTATGGCTACACCTTC.

V usage is TRBV28 and J usage is TRBJ1-4; maybe TRBD1 (6 bases). The V end lost 6 bases, the J end lost 8 bases, and 22 bases lay between the germline ends. The CDR3 consists of 16 residues. The V gene's germline CDR1 is MDHEN and CDR2 SYDVKM. The CDR3 is CASSHRDGGRDEKLFF. The CDR3 nucleotides read TGTGCCAGCAGCCACCGGGATGGGGGGCGGGACGAAAAACTGTTTTTT.

The genes are TRBV6-5 and TRBJ1-2; D unclear. CDR1 and CDR2 from the germline V gene are MNHEY and SVGAGI. The V end lost 0 bases, the J end lost 2 bases, and 7 bases lay between the germline ends. This CDR3 is built from 14 residues. The CDR3 bases are TGTGCCAGCAGTTACTCCGCCATCAACTATGGCTACACCTTC. Its protein is CASSYSAINYGYTF.

The V gene is TRBV7-6, the J gene TRBJ1-1; tentative D call: TRBD1 (5 bases). The CDR3 sequence is 16 residues long. Per germline, CDR1 SGHVS and CDR2 FNYEAQ. Trimming took off 5 bases at V and 2 bases at J, with 18 bases between the two ends. CDR3 DNA: TGTGCCAGCAGCCTAAACAAACCGACAGTTAACACTGAAGCTTTCTTT. It yields the protein CASSLNKPTVNTEAFF.

V and J are TRBV29-1 and TRBJ2-2; D unclear. V gave up 0 bases and J gave up 3 bases, with 11 bases separating them. Germline V CDR1 and CDR2: SQVTM, ANQGSEA. The CDR3 spans 15 residues. CDR3 nucleotide sequence: TGCAGCGTTGAAGATTGGCAGGCGGACACCGGGGAGCTGTTTTTT. Translated, it gives CSVEDWQADTGELFF.

The gene calls are TRBV10-3 and TRBJ2-2; a possible D gene is TRBD2 (5 bases). Trimming took off 2 bases at V and 4 bases at J, with 11 bases between the two ends. The germline CDR1 and CDR2 sequences are ENHRY and SYGVKD. The CDR3 spans 15 residues. CDR3 region: CAISEGMEVTGELFF. In nucleotides, the CDR3 is TGTGCCATCAGTGAGGGAATGGAGGTCACCGGGGAGCTGTTTTTT.

The V gene is TRBV5-5, the J gene TRBJ2-1; no clear D gene. The CDR3 is 13 amino acids. With 5 bases removed from V and 10 bases from J, the gap between germline ends came to 16 bases. Germline values: CDR1 SGHKS, CDR2 YYEKEE (reference sequence). The CDR3 reads CASSWARDPEQFF. Here the CDR3 DNA reads TGTGCCAGCAGTTGGGCCCGTGATCCGGAGCAGTTCTTC.

The chain combines TRBV6-1 with TRBJ1-1, with D maybe TRBD1 (6 bases). Trimming removed 7 bases at V and 0 bases at J, with 12 bases between. The CDR3 has 14 amino acids. Germline V gives CDR1 MNHNS, CDR2 SASEGT. This CDR3 reads CASKLDRLNTEAFF. CDR3 DNA: TGTGCCAGCAAATTGGACAGATTGAACACTGAAGCTTTCTTT.

The count of this clone is one. V gene TRBV2 combines with J gene TRBJ1-1; no reliable D call. V lost 8 bases and J lost 2, with 15 bases in between. The V gene's germline CDR1 is SNHLY and CDR2 FYNNEI. The CDR3 covers 14 residues. DNA for the CDR3: TGTGCCAGCGGGGTGCCCAGCGGCAACACTGAAGCTTTCTTT. Residues: CASGVPSGNTEAFF.

The genes are TRBV7-9 and TRBJ2-7, with D possibly being TRBD1 or TRBD2 (5 bases each). With 10 bases removed from V and 3 bases from J, the gap between germline ends came to 16 bases. Germline CDR1 SEHNR, CDR2 FQNEAQ (reference sequence). CDR3 length: 13 residues. CDR3 region: CAIPEGPGYEQYF. Written as DNA, the CDR3 is TGTGCCATCCCCGAGGGGCCGGGCTACGAGCAGTACTTC.

The chain joins TRBV7-9 to TRBJ2-7, with TRBD1 as a possible D gene (5 bases). The V end lost 3 bases, the J end lost 3 bases, and 6 bases lay between the germline ends. Germline V gene lookup returns CDR1 SEHNR and CDR2 FQNEAQ (reference sequence). The CDR3 has 12 amino acids. As DNA, the CDR3 is TGTGCCAGCAGCTTCGACAGCTACGAGCAGTACTTC. Translating gives CASSFDSYEQYF. The variable domain in full, completed from reference TRBV7-9 and TRBJ2-7, reads DTGVSQNPRHKITKRGQNVTFRCDPISEHNRLYWYRQTLGQGPEFLTYFQNEAQLEKSRLLSDRFSAERPKGSFSTLEIQRTEQGDSAMYLCASSFDSYEQYFGPGTRLTVT.

This chain connects TRBV5-4 to TRBJ1-3; TRBD1 matches at 8 bases. This CDR3 has 15 residues. Germline V CDR1 and CDR2: SGHNT, YYREEE (reference sequence). J gave up 1 base and V 4 bases, and 4 bases lay outside the gene matches. CDR3 DNA sequence: TGTGCCAGCAGCGGATGGACAGGGTCTGGAAACACCATATATTTT. Translated, it gives CASSGWTGSGNTIYF.

There are a few counts of this clone. The chain employs TRBV19 and TRBJ1-2, with D unclear. This CDR3 is built from 12 residues. The ends were cut back, 11 bases at V and 3 bases at J, with 13 bases in the middle. Germline CDR1 and CDR2: LNHDA and SQIVND (reference sequence). As DNA, the CDR3 is TGTGCCGCTCGGCGAAGCGACTATGGCTACACCTTC. Amino acid sequence: CAARRSDYGYTF.

This rearrangement joins TRBV2 to TRBJ1-6; the D is unclear. V dropped 2 bases and J dropped 3 bases, with 5 bases sitting between them. Germline V gene data show CDR1 as SNHLY and CDR2 as FYNNEI. This CDR3 comprises 14 residues. The CDR3: CASSEQSYNSPLHF. CDR3 bases: TGTGCCAGCAGTGAACAGAGCTATAATTCACCCCTCCACTTT.

The chain couples TRBV7-3 to TRBJ2-7; D is possibly TRBD1 (6 bases). Germline lookup yields CDR1 SGHTA and CDR2 FQGTGA. The V and J ends lost 4 bases and 3 bases respectively, with 10 bases between them. The CDR3 loop spans 13 amino acids. CDR3 region: CASSWDTNYEQYF. CDR3 nucleotides: TGTGCCAGCAGCTGGGACACCAACTACGAGCAGTACTTC.

The gene calls are TRBV5-1 and TRBJ1-1, with TRBD1 identical over 10 bases. Trimming removed 4 bases from V and 3 bases from J; junction bases left unmatched: 6. Per the germline V gene, CDR1 is SGHRS and CDR2 is YFSETQ. The CDR3 loop spans 15 amino acids. CDR3 amino acids: CASSLGQGVYTEAFF. The CDR3 DNA follows: TGCGCCAGCAGCCTAGGACAGGGGGTATACACTGAAGCTTTCTTT.

The V gene is TRBV7-8, the J gene TRBJ2-5; 7 positions agree with TRBD2. The V and J ends lost 5 bases and 2 bases, in that order; junction bases with no gene match: 11. In germline, CDR1 is SGHVS, CDR2 FQNEAQ. The CDR3 contains 16 residues. The CDR3 reads CASSILGLAEQETQYF. The CDR3 DNA sequence: TGTGCCAGCAGCATCTTGGGGCTAGCGGAACAAGAGACCCAGTACTTC.

The V gene is TRBV4-1, the J gene TRBJ1-2; D is perhaps TRBD1 (5 bases). This CDR3 region has 15 residues. Trimming took off 5 bases at V and 4 bases at J, with 17 bases between the two ends. Germline assignment: CDR1 MGHRA and CDR2 YSYEKL. The CDR3 coding sequence is TGCGCCAGCAGCTCCCTGGCCGGGGACGTCTATGGCTACACCTTC. The encoded protein is CASSSLAGDVYGYTF.

J is TRBJ2-7 and V is TRBV7-9; D might be TRBD2 (6 bases). This CDR3 has 15 residues. Germline loops: CDR1 SEHNR, CDR2 FQNEAQ (reference sequence). Trimming shortened V by 5 bases and J by 5 bases, and 19 bases separated the two germline ends. The CDR3, as DNA: TGTGCCAGCAGCCCTCCGGGCAGGAGGGGCCACGAGCAGTACTTC. It translates to CASSPPGRRGHEQYF.

This clone came up once. The CDR3 reads CASSSFPWEGTGELFF. In DNA form, the CDR3 reads TGTGCCAGCAGCTCCTTTCCCTGGGAAGGCACCGGGGAGCTGTTTTTT. This chain uses TRBV7-9 with TRBJ2-2, with unresolved D. Germline CDR1 reads SEHNR; CDR2 reads FQNEAQ (reference sequence). With 4 bases removed from V and 4 bases from J, the gap between germline ends came to 16 bases. This CDR3 comprises 16 residues. The variable domain in full, completed from reference TRBV7-9 and TRBJ2-2, reads DTGVSQNPRHKITKRGQNVTFRCDPISEHNRLYWYRQTLGQGPEFLTYFQNEAQLEKSRLLSDRFSAERPKGSFSTLEIQRTEQGDSAMYLCASSSFPWEGTGELFFGEGSRLTVL.

The chain couples TRBV2 to TRBJ1-2, with D maybe TRBD1 (5 bases). Germline lookup yields CDR1 SNHLY and CDR2 FYNNEI. The CDR3 is made up of 15 amino acids. Trimming shortened V by 0 bases and J by 3 bases, and 11 bases separated the two germline ends. The CDR3 DNA follows: TGTGCCAGCAGTGAAGCGCTTCGGGACCACTATGGCTACACCTTC. Translated, it gives CASSEALRDHYGYTF.

The sample holds one count of this clone. The chain joins TRBV4-3 to TRBJ1-1; D may be TRBD1 (5 bases). Between the trimmed V and J ends, which lost 5 bases and 2 bases, there was a span of 21 bases. The CDR3 totals 17 residues. The germline V gene has CDR1 LGHNA and CDR2 YSLEER. CDR3 DNA: TGCGCCAGCAGCTTCCGGGACTACGGGCGTGGAAACACTGAAGCTTTCTTT. It translates to CASSFRDYGRGNTEAFF.

The CDR3 region is CASSSDRGTKRTDTQYF. DNA of the CDR3: TGTGCCAGCAGCTCGGACAGGGGGACGAAGCGAACAGATACGCAGTATTTT. The chain is built from TRBV13 and TRBJ2-3, with 10 positions matching TRBD1. This CDR3 is 17 amino acids long. Germline CDR1 is PRHDT and CDR2 is FYEKMQ (reference sequence). With 4 bases clipped from V and 3 bases from J, the junction kept 10 bases outside the gene matches. The variable domain in full, completed from reference TRBV13 and TRBJ2-3, reads AAGVIQSPRHLIKEKRETATLKCYPIPRHDTVYWYQQGPGQDPQFLISFYEKMQSDKGSIPDRFSAQQFSDYHSELNMSSLELGDSALYFCASSSDRGTKRTDTQYFGPGTRLTVL.